This T cell receptor beta chain appears in the sequencing data of a study of cytomegalovirus exposure and HLA in healthy donors. Findings and limits, study-wide: Later genetic work tied a missense DCLRE1C variant to beta-chain V and J trimming.

As concerns this clone: Its antigen is currently unknown. The sample carries other DNA sequences with the same CDR3.

PCR employed 60 Vbeta and 13 Jbeta primers. TCRdb's table, derived via immunoSEQ multiplex PCR, lists solely in-frame clones and lacks some. This sample has 180,000 or so clones; 70% to 90% occur once, and the top ten carry approximately 9.4%. The CDR3 has 15 residues. Trimming cost V 0 bases and J 8 bases; bases outside gene matches: 6. Germline V lookup: CDR1 SGDLS, CDR2 YYNGEE. The clonotype originates from a man aged 18 to 30 in good health and CMV-seropositive. Sequenced material: PBMCs. This chain links TRBV9 with TRBJ2-1; 9 bases map to TRBD2. The CDR3 sequence: CASSVGSGGLDEQFF. CDR3 in DNA: TGTGCCAGCAGCGTAGGTAGCGGGGGTTTGGATGAGCAGTTCTTC.